This T cell receptor (beta chain) emerged from a study of cytomegalovirus exposure and HLA in healthy donors. The CDR3 covers 14 residues. V dropped 1 base and J dropped 3; count of bases not matched to a gene: 2. Germline V lookup: CDR1 SGDLS, CDR2 YYNGEE. PCR amplification relied on 60 Vbeta primers (plus 13 Jbeta primers). Repertoires were generated with immunoSEQ multiplex PCR, while TCRdb's copy carries only in-frame clones and drops some. This sample carries 130,000 to 150,000 clones, approximately 79% of them seen once, and the ten largest clones take 8.8%. The chain links TRBV9 to TRBJ2-3; 7 bases match TRBD2. The sequence derives from a woman aged 50 to 65 in good health and CMV-seropositive. Sequenced input: PBMCs. CDR3 sequence reads: CASSVRGVTDTQYF. CDR3 DNA sequence: TGTGCCAGCAGCGTACGGGGGGTGACAGATACGCAGTATTTT.